The 32 T cell receptor beta chains given below trace back to one sample, sequenced in a study of T cell responses to AZD1222 COVID-19 vaccine. Assay used: immunoSEQ multiplex PCR; TCRdb lists only in-frame clones, some missing. The sample lists about 110,000 clones; roughly 87% were seen once. This sample comprised peripheral blood, obtained on day 0 of AZD1222 vaccination. Every receptor here comes from an adult in good health.

V gene TRBV7-2 combines with J gene TRBJ2-3; D assignment may be TRBD1 or TRBD2 (6 bases each). V was trimmed by 6 bases and J by 6 bases, leaving 13 bases between them. This CDR3 contains 13 residues. The germline V gene has CDR1 SGHTA and CDR2 FQGNSA. The CDR3, as DNA: TGTGCCAGCAGACCCGGGGGCGGGGATACGCAGTATTTT. This sequence encodes CASRPGGGDTQYF.

The chain recombines TRBV7-9 with TRBJ1-2; D is perhaps TRBD1 (6 bases). The CDR3 contains 15 residues. Trimming cost V 6 bases and J 0 bases, with 14 bases left between them. Germline CDR1 is SEHNR and CDR2 is FQNEAQ (reference sequence). CDR3 bases: TGTGCCAGCAGGGTGGGGGGCGGCGCTAACTATGGCTACACCTTC. It yields the protein CASRVGGGANYGYTF.

This sequence joins TRBV7-9 and TRBJ2-3; no definite D call. CDR3 size: 18 residues. CDR1 SEHNR and CDR2 FQNEAQ come from the germline V gene (reference sequence). V was shortened by 0 bases and J by 2 bases, with 18 bases between the two germline ends. The CDR3 reads CASSLARNTISDTDTQYF. CDR3 coding DNA: TGTGCCAGCAGCTTAGCGCGTAATACAATATCGGACACAGATACGCAGTATTTT.

The gene calls are TRBV9 and TRBJ1-5, with D tentatively TRBD1 (6 bases). CDR3 length equals 14 residues. Trimming took 0 bases from V and 2 from J, leaving 6 bases between them. Germline V gene data show CDR1 as SGDLS and CDR2 as YYNGEE. The CDR3 is CASSVGTGNQPQHF. The CDR3, as DNA: TGTGCCAGCAGCGTAGGGACAGGCAATCAGCCCCAGCATTTT.

This sequence joins TRBV5-6 and TRBJ1-5, with 9 bases lining up with TRBD1. Germline CDR1 and CDR2: SGHDT and YYEEEE. The CDR3 has 14 residues. Trimming removed 2 bases from V and 9 bases from J; junction bases left unmatched: 6. The CDR3 DNA is TGTGCCAGCAGCTTCGGGACAGGGCTTGGGCCCCAGCATTTT. The encoded protein is CASSFGTGLGPQHF.

The chain carries TRBV5-1 and TRBJ1-2, with D perhaps matching TRBD1 (5 bases). Germline lookup yields CDR1 SGHRS and CDR2 YFSETQ. Trimming stripped 4 bases from V and 4 bases from J, with 17 bases between. The CDR3 length is 15 residues. The CDR3 loop is CASSKFDSAPYGYTF. Written as DNA, the CDR3 is TGCGCCAGCAGCAAATTCGACAGTGCCCCCTATGGCTACACCTTC.

This clone was detected a few times. The J gene is TRBJ1-1, the V gene TRBV5-5, with D maybe TRBD1 (5 bases). Between the trimmed V and J ends, which lost 4 bases and 0 bases, there was a span of 16 bases. The CDR3 has 16 amino acids. CDR1 and CDR2 from the germline V gene are SGHKS and YYEKEE (reference sequence). In DNA, the CDR3 is TGTGCCAGCAGCCGGGACTTGGAAGGCATGAACACTGAAGCTTTCTTT. This sequence encodes CASSRDLEGMNTEAFF. The full variable domain, rest sourced from reference TRBV5-5 and TRBJ1-1, is DAGVTQSPTHLIKTRGQQVTLRCSPISGHKSVSWYQQVLGQGPQFIFQYYEKEERGRGNFPDRFSARQFPNYSSELNVNALLLGDSALYLCASSRDLEGMNTEAFFGQGTRLTVV.

CDR3 nucleotide sequence: TGTGCCAGCAGCCAAACCCTCGTTAGGGGGAATGAGCAGTTCTTC. Its protein is CASSQTLVRGNEQFF. The V gene is TRBV3-1 (or the pseudogene TRBV3-2), the J gene TRBJ2-1; D is perhaps TRBD1 (6 bases). Germline V CDR1 and CDR2: LGHDT, YNNKEL (reference sequence). The CDR3 is 15 amino acids. V dropped 2 bases and J dropped 7 bases, with 15 bases sitting between them.

The V call is TRBV27, the J call TRBJ1-6; D gene ambiguous. The V and J ends lost 4 bases and 0 bases respectively, with 16 bases between them. Germline CDR1 and CDR2: MNHEY and SMNVEV (reference sequence). The CDR3 has 18 residues. For the CDR3, the DNA is TGTGCCAGCAGTTCTGTAGTCCCGTCCCCCTCCTATAATTCACCCCTCCACTTT. Amino acid sequence: CASSSVVPSPSYNSPLHF.

This clone showed up just a few times. The chain couples TRBV7-8 to TRBJ1-6, with D hard to call. Per the germline V gene, CDR1 is SGHVS and CDR2 is FQNEAQ. The CDR3 has 14 residues. V dropped 4 bases and J dropped 6 bases, with 10 bases sitting between them. Here the CDR3 DNA reads TGTGCCAGCAGCTCCGACCGAGCTAATTCACCCCTCCACTTT. It translates to CASSSDRANSPLHF. Together with reference TRBV7-8 and TRBJ1-6, the CDR3 gives the full variable domain: GAGVSQSPRYKVAKRGQDVALRCDPISGHVSLFWYQQALGQGPEFLTYFQNEAQLDKSGLPSDRFFAERPEGSVSTLKIQRTQQEDSAVYLCASSSDRANSPLHFGNGTRLTVT.

This chain links TRBV2 with TRBJ1-5; D unclear. V lost 4 bases, J lost 2 bases, and 9 bases lay in between. Germline V CDR1 and CDR2: SNHLY, FYNNEI. The CDR3 is made up of 14 amino acids. CDR3 nucleotides: TGTGCCAGCAGTGGGTCAGGACGCAATCAGCCCCAGCATTTT. Its translation: CASSGSGRNQPQHF.

The chain links TRBV11-1 to TRBJ2-2, with D perhaps TRBD1 (5 bases). Per germline, CDR1 SGHAT and CDR2 FQDESV (reference sequence). This CDR3 has 16 amino acids. With 5 bases removed from V and 0 bases from J, the gap between germline ends came to 13 bases. CDR3 sequence (DNA): TGTGCCAGCAGCCGGGTGGAAGGGGCGAACACCGGGGAGCTGTTTTTT. This encodes CASSRVEGANTGELFF.

The chain is built from TRBV7-2 and TRBJ1-5, with D possibly TRBD1 on 5 matching bases. V was pared by 0 bases and J by 1 base, with 7 bases between. This CDR3 spans 15 amino acids. Looked up from germline, CDR1 is SGHTA and CDR2 is FQGNSA. The CDR3 sequence is CASSLAQGSNQPQHF. The CDR3 DNA is TGTGCCAGCAGCTTAGCGCAGGGAAGCAATCAGCCCCAGCATTTT.

This sequence joins TRBV25-1 and TRBJ1-2, with D maybe TRBD1 (6 bases). The V end lost 5 bases, the J end lost 6 bases, and 13 bases lay between the germline ends. The CDR3 spans 13 residues. Germline V gene sequence: CDR1 MGHDK, CDR2 SYGVNS. CDR3 coding DNA: TGTGCCAGCAGTCCAGGGGCTCCCGATGGCTACACCTTC. It encodes CASSPGAPDGYTF.

In this sample, this clone turned up a few times. V usage is TRBV19 and J usage is TRBJ1-2; D may be TRBD1 (5 bases). Trimming pared 8 bases from V and 6 bases from J, leaving 19 bases between. The CDR3 has 14 amino acids. Looked up from germline, CDR1 is LNHDA and CDR2 is SQIVND (reference sequence). This CDR3 is CASDEGQGVDGYTF. CDR3 coding DNA: TGTGCCAGTGACGAGGGGCAGGGAGTGGATGGCTACACCTTC. Full variable domain (outside the CDR3, taken from reference TRBV19 and TRBJ1-2): DGGITQSPKYLFRKEGQNVTLSCEQNLNHDAMYWYRQDPGQGLRLIYYSQIVNDFQKGDIAEGYSVSREKKESFPLTVTSAQKNPTAFYLCASDEGQGVDGYTFGSGTRLTVV.

The sample holds one count of this clone. J is TRBJ1-5 and V is TRBV19; D not resolved. The CDR3 sequence is 15 residues long. V lost 6 bases and J lost 0, with 12 bases in between. Germline V gene data show CDR1 as LNHDA and CDR2 as SQIVND (reference sequence). The CDR3: CASSRPQTSNQPQHF. CDR3 coding DNA: TGTGCCAGTAGCCGTCCCCAGACTAGCAATCAGCCCCAGCATTTT.

This clone was detected only a few times. The chain carries TRBV11-2 and TRBJ2-7; 7 positions agree with TRBD1. This CDR3 region has 16 residues. J lost 2 bases, V lost 6 bases, and 13 bases had no gene match. Germline lookup yields CDR1 SGHAT and CDR2 FQNNGV. The CDR3 loop is CASSYTLQGQTYEQYF. The CDR3 DNA is TGTGCCAGCAGTTACACCTTACAGGGGCAAACCTACGAGCAGTACTTC.

The chain uses TRBV20-1 and TRBJ1-2; possible D gene TRBD1, 5 bases. The CDR3 has 11 residues. Germline-derived CDR1 and CDR2 are DFQATT and SNEGSKA (reference sequence). Trimming pared 3 bases from V and 13 bases from J, leaving 15 bases between. As DNA, the CDR3 is TGCAGTGCTAGGGGGCTAGTCCCGCTCACCTTC. Amino acid sequence: CSARGLVPLTF.

The rearrangement links TRBV3-1 (or the pseudogene TRBV3-2) to TRBJ1-2, with 8 bases aligning to TRBD1. The germline CDR1 and CDR2 sequences are LGHDT and YNNKEL (reference sequence). J lost 2 bases, V lost 4 bases, and 6 bases had no gene match. This CDR3 is built from 15 residues. The CDR3 loop is CASSPSGQANYGYTF. The CDR3 DNA sequence: TGTGCCAGCAGCCCATCGGGACAGGCAAACTATGGCTACACCTTC.

A note on this clone: This sample includes further DNA sequences coding for the same CDR3. The chain links TRBV4-3 to TRBJ1-1; no firm D call. This CDR3 contains 15 residues. Deletions cut 1 base from V and 2 bases from J, with 11 bases between. Germline V gives CDR1 LGHNA, CDR2 YSLEER. The CDR3 sequence: CASSQAGSRNTEAFF. CDR3 in DNA: TGCGCCAGCAGCCAAGCGGGCAGTCGTAACACTGAAGCTTTCTTT.

The chain is built from TRBV6-5 and TRBJ1-3; D uncertain. Germline-derived CDR1 and CDR2 are MNHEY and SVGAGI. This CDR3 has 16 residues. V gave up 0 bases and J gave up 1 base, with 10 bases separating them. CDR3 DNA sequence: TGTGCCAGCAGTTACTCGGGCGTAGGGTCTGGAAACACCATATATTTT. Translating it yields CASSYSGVGSGNTIYF.

This clone was recorded once. The chain links TRBV28 to TRBJ1-4; D not resolved. The CDR3 contains 11 residues. Germline V lookup: CDR1 MDHEN, CDR2 SYDVKM. The V and J ends lost 7 bases and 5 bases respectively, with 5 bases between them. The CDR3 nucleotides are TGTGCCAGCACCGAGAATGAAAAACTGTTTTTT. Protein: CASTENEKLFF.

The rearrangement uses TRBV5-6 and TRBJ2-1, with D hard to call. Germline V gene lookup returns CDR1 SGHDT and CDR2 YYEEEE. Trimming took 2 bases from V and 3 from J, leaving 15 bases between them. The CDR3 contains 16 residues. CDR3 nucleotide sequence: TGTGCCAGCAGCTTACCCGGACGCCGTAGCTACAATGAGCAGTTCTTC. Translating gives CASSLPGRRSYNEQFF.

On this clone: Other DNA variants within this sample encode the same CDR3. The rearrangement uses TRBV20-1 and TRBJ1-2, with D uncertain. The V end was cut by 2 bases, the J end by 5 bases, with 6 bases between. The CDR3 loop spans 11 amino acids. Germline CDR1 reads DFQATT; CDR2 reads SNEGSKA (reference sequence). The CDR3 DNA is TGCAGTGCTAGATCGGGGTATGGCTACACCTTC. This codes for CSARSGYGYTF.

CDR3 sequence (DNA): TGTGCCAGCAGCCCCACTTCGGCCCTGAGAGAGCAGTACTTC. Its translation is CASSPTSALREQYF. This chain joins TRBV7-2 and TRBJ2-7; D gene uncertain. From germline, CDR1 is SGHTA and CDR2 FQGNSA. The CDR3 runs 14 residues. V was shortened by 5 bases and J by 7 bases, with 18 bases between the two germline ends. Full variable domain (remainder filled in from reference TRBV7-2 and TRBJ2-7): GAGVSQSPSNKVTEKGKDVELRCDPISGHTALYWYRQSLGQGLEFLIYFQGNSAPDKSGLPSDRFSAERTGGSVSTLTIQRTQQEDSAVYLCASSPTSALREQYFGPGTRLTVT.

In this sample, this clone turned up a few times. The V call is TRBV28, the J call TRBJ1-2; no clear D gene. Germline loops: CDR1 MDHEN, CDR2 SYDVKM. CDR3 length equals 15 residues. Trimming pared 1 base from V and 4 bases from J, leaving 13 bases between. In DNA form, the CDR3 reads TGTGCCAGCAGTTTATTTGGTGCGTCAGCCTATGGCTACACCTTC. Amino acid sequence: CASSLFGASAYGYTF.

The chain employs TRBV15 and TRBJ2-1, with TRBD2 identical over 9 bases. Germline V gene sequence: CDR1 LNHNV, CDR2 YYDKDF (reference sequence). The CDR3 sequence is 20 residues long. Trimming took 1 base from V and 0 from J; bases not matched to a gene: 13. Here the CDR3 reads CATSRGTQSGGPFSYNEQFF. The CDR3, as DNA: TGTGCCACCAGCAGAGGGACTCAAAGCGGGGGGCCATTCTCCTACAATGAGCAGTTCTTC.

V usage is TRBV18 and J usage is TRBJ1-4; TRBD1 might be the D (5 bases). V was clipped by 6 bases and J by 3 bases, with 14 bases between them. The CDR3 runs to 15 residues. Germline CDR1 KGHSH, CDR2 LQKENI. The CDR3 coding sequence is TGTGCCAGCTCCCTCCTGGGGGGGGCTAATGAAAAACTGTTTTTT. Translated: CASSLLGGANEKLFF.

The genes are TRBV30 and TRBJ1-2, with a tentative D call TRBD1 (6 bases). Trimming took 3 bases from V and 9 from J, leaving 20 bases between them. This CDR3 has 14 amino acids. CDR1 is GTSNPN and CDR2 is SVGIG in the germline V gene (reference sequence). The CDR3 loop reads CAWSPDLGGSRYTF. Written as DNA, the CDR3 is TGTGCCTGGAGCCCAGACCTCGGGGGCAGTCGCTACACCTTC. Combining the CDR3 with reference TRBV30 and TRBJ1-2 gives the whole variable domain SQTIHQWPATLVQPVGSPLSLECTVEGTSNPNLYWYRQAAGRGLQLLFYSVGIGQISSEVPQNLSASRPQDRQFILSSKKLLLSDSGFYLCAWSPDLGGSRYTFGSGTRLTVV.

This clone was found once. The V call is TRBV11-2, the J call TRBJ1-6; TRBD1 might be the D (6 bases). The germline V gene encodes CDR1 SGHAT and CDR2 FQNNGV. V was clipped by 4 bases and J by 7 bases, with 11 bases between them. This CDR3 comprises 14 residues. CDR3 DNA: TGTGCCAGCAGCTCCGCCGACAGGAATTCACCCCTCCACTTT. This sequence encodes CASSSADRNSPLHF.

In regard to this clone: This CDR3 is also generated by other DNA sequences in the sample. This rearrangement joins TRBV12-3 or TRBV12-4 to TRBJ1-5, with a weak D call TRBD1 (6 bases). CDR3 length equals 13 residues. Deletions cut 5 bases from V and 4 bases from J, with 9 bases between. CDR3 nucleotides: TGTGCCAGCAGTCGGACAGAAAATCAGCCCCAGCATTTT. Protein product: CASSRTENQPQHF.

This clone was counted a few times. V is TRBV19 and J is TRBJ2-2, with 10 bases that match TRBD2. This CDR3 comprises 16 residues. V was clipped by 5 bases and J by 2 bases; unmatched bases: 5. Germline V gene sequence: CDR1 LNHDA, CDR2 SQIVND (reference sequence). The CDR3 loop is CASSVGLALNTGELFF. CDR3 in DNA: TGTGCCAGTAGTGTGGGACTAGCGCTTAACACCGGGGAGCTGTTTTTT.